This T cell receptor (beta chain) was identified during a study of CD8+ T cells in alopecia areata. Background on the study: Among treated patients, oral tofacitinib was administered at 5 to 10 mg twice daily. Study conclusions and caveats: A great number of expanded lesional clones endured in scalp and blood during tofacitinib.

About this clone: Its antigen remains unidentified.

Sequencing relied on a cDNA template that was reverse transcribed from extracted RNA. Profiled with immunoSEQ multiplex PCR; TCRdb holds only in-frame clones, not every one. The table shows around 190,000 clones, with about three fifths occurring only once. The ends were cut back, 3 bases at V and 0 bases at J, with 8 bases in the middle. Germline V gene data show CDR1 as PRHDT and CDR2 as FYEKMQ (reference sequence). This CDR3 has 14 residues. Regarding treatment: oral pan-JAK inhibitor, 5-10 mg twice daily. This receptor was obtained from a human donor with alopecia areata. Sequenced here: CD4+ T cells sorted from blood, sampled at week 4, from a patient treated with tofacitinib. The genes are TRBV13 and TRBJ1-1; tentative D call: TRBD1 (6 bases). CDR3 protein: CASSFGQMNTEAFF. CDR3 in DNA: TGTGCCAGCAGCTTTGGACAGATGAACACTGAAGCTTTCTTT.